These T cell receptor beta chains were read from a single sample in a study of T-cell memory formation after mild COVID-19. MiXCR, applied by TCRdb to the 5' RACE reads, yields one record per CDR3 protein. The sample contains 310,000 or so distinct CDR3 sequences, 15% of which appear only once. Sequencing was performed on PBMCs or a T cell subset sorted from them (not recorded which). The receptors here all came from a man aged 18-30 years who had mild COVID-19 (a few samples of this study predate the infection). Cell type and time point are not known. CDR3s include the opening cysteine and the closing phenylalanine or tryptophan. The order of the fields is J gene, V gene, D gene, clone size, CDR3 DNA, CDR3 protein. A D gene is named only where the DNA matches it firmly. Size values are once, few and many counts, or a class for expanded clones, and some rows have none.

>TRBJ2-7|TRBV5-6|-|-
TGTGCCAGCAGCTACCAGGACAACGAGCAGTACTTC
CASSYQDNEQYF
>TRBJ2-2|TRBV6-2/TRBV6-3|-|-
TGTGCCAGCAGTTACTCCCGGGCCCCCACCGGGGAGCTGTTTTTT
CASSYSRAPTGELFF
>TRBJ1-5|TRBV6-6|-|few
TGTGCCAGCAAGGGGTCGGGGCTGCAGCCCCAGCATTTT
CASKGSGLQPQHF
>TRBJ2-5|TRBV20-1|-|-
TGCAGTGCTAGAGATCCCGGAAGGGATTGGCAAGAGACCCAGTACTTC
CSARDPGRDWQETQYF
>TRBJ1-1|TRBV4-2|-|few
TGTGCCAGCAGCCAAGAATGGGTGCCGGTCGCTGAAGCTTTCTTT
CASSQEWVPVAEAFF
>TRBJ2-2|TRBV4-3|-|many
TGCGCCAGCAGCCATGATAACAGGGACACCGGGGAGCTGTTTTTT
CASSHDNRDTGELFF
>TRBJ2-2|TRBV6-2/TRBV6-3|-|few
TGTGCCAGCAGCTCTTCGTGGGAGCTGTTTTTT
CASSSSWELFF
>TRBJ2-4|TRBV6-5|-|-
TGTGCCAGCAGTTACTCCCCAGACAAGGCCAAAAACATTCAGTACTTC
CASSYSPDKAKNIQYF
>TRBJ2-1|TRBV7-9|-|-
TGTGCCAGCAGCTTTACTCGTGGGTCGACCTACAATGAGCAGTTCTTC
CASSFTRGSTYNEQFF
>TRBJ2-1|TRBV12-3/TRBV12-4|TRBD2|few
TGTGCCAGTCAGCTAGCGGGGGGGCGGGATGAGCAGTTCTTC
CASQLAGGRDEQFF
>TRBJ2-2|TRBV4-1|TRBD1|many
TGCGCCAGCAGCCCGGCCGACAGGGGTTCCGGGGAGCTGTTTTTT
CASSPADRGSGELFF
>TRBJ2-3|TRBV4-3|TRBD2|many
TGCGCCAGCAGCCAAGATATCGGGGGGGGCACAGATACGCAGTATTTT
CASSQDIGGGTDTQYF
>TRBJ2-1|TRBV5-6|TRBD2|few
TGTGCCAGCACCTGGGGGGGGTCCTACAATGAGCAGTTCTTC
CASTWGGSYNEQFF
>TRBJ1-5|TRBV12-3/TRBV12-4|-|many
TGTGCCAGCCAGAGGGGGAGTCAGCCCCAGCATTTT
CASQRGSQPQHF
>TRBJ1-5|TRBV19|-|few
TGTGCCAGTACGGACAGAAGGAATCAGCCCCAGCATTTT
CASTDRRNQPQHF
>TRBJ1-5|TRBV3-1|-|few
TGTGCCAGCAGCCAAGGCTACTGGGATCAGCCCCAGCATTTT
CASSQGYWDQPQHF
>TRBJ1-2|TRBV29-1|-|few
TGCAGCGTTGTGGACACCTATGGCTACACCTTC
CSVVDTYGYTF
>TRBJ2-1|TRBV9|-|few
TGTGCCAGCAGCGGACCGGACGGGGGCCCTCACAATGAGCAGTTCTTC
CASSGPDGGPHNEQFF
>TRBJ2-5|TRBV27|-|-
TGTGCCAGCAAGATCTATTCTCGAGGCAGGGTACAAGAGACCCAGTACTTC
CASKIYSRGRVQETQYF
>TRBJ1-6|TRBV7-9|-|-
TGTGCCAGCAGCGCAGGGGACGCTTCACCCCTCCACTTT
CASSAGDASPLHF
>TRBJ1-1|TRBV12-3/TRBV12-4|-|few
TGTGCCAGCGGACCAGGGTACACTGAAGCTTTCTTT
CASGPGYTEAFF
>TRBJ1-1|TRBV7-9|-|-
TGTGCCAGCAGCTTAGGTGGGCGTTCTGAAGCTTTCTTT
CASSLGGRSEAFF
>TRBJ2-3|TRBV12-3/TRBV12-4|-|few
TGTGCCAGCAGTACTTCAGGGTATACGCAGTATTTT
CASSTSGYTQYF
>TRBJ2-3|TRBV7-2|TRBD2|-
TGTGCCAGCAGGGCTAGCGGGGGGAGGGCAGATACGCAGTATTTT
CASRASGGRADTQYF
>TRBJ2-1|TRBV6-5|-|many
TGTGCCAGCAGTGACGGAACCGGGTACAATGAGCAGTTCTTC
CASSDGTGYNEQFF
>TRBJ2-7|TRBV4-3|TRBD2|few
TGCGCCAGCAGCCAAGAGACAGCGGGGAACGCCTACGAGCAGTACTTC
CASSQETAGNAYEQYF
>TRBJ2-5|TRBV6-2/TRBV6-3|-|few
TGTGCCAGCAGTTATTCCAGGATCGGGACCCAGTACTTC
CASSYSRIGTQYF
>TRBJ2-1|TRBV24-1|-|-
TGTGCCACCAGTGATGGACAGCATTGGCGTGGCAATGAGCAGTTCTTC
CATSDGQHWRGNEQFF
>TRBJ1-5|TRBV4-1|TRBD1|few
TGCGCCAGCAGCCGGCAGGGGGACCCAAATCAGCCCCAGCATTTT
CASSRQGDPNQPQHF
>TRBJ2-7|TRBV4-1|-|few
TGCGCCAGCAGCCAAGGACAAGTCGACGACGAGCAGTACTTC
CASSQGQVDDEQYF
>TRBJ2-7|TRBV2|TRBD1|many
TGTGCCAGCAGGACAGGGTCCTACGAGCAGTACTTC
CASRTGSYEQYF
>TRBJ2-1|TRBV24-1|-|-
TGTGCCACCAGTGATTTTGATTCCTACAATGAGCAGTTCTTC
CATSDFDSYNEQFF
>TRBJ2-1|TRBV7-9|-|few
TGTGCCAGCAGCTTGTGGGGGAGCTCCTACAATGAGCAGTTCTTC
CASSLWGSSYNEQFF
>TRBJ1-2|TRBV29-1|-|-
TGCAGCGTTGTATGGAGGGAGAACTATGGCTACACCTTC
CSVVWRENYGYTF
>TRBJ2-4|TRBV23-1|-|few
TGCGCCAGCAGTCAGACCAGAACCCCCAGAGCGGCCAAAAACATTCAGTACTTC
CASSQTRTPRAAKNIQYF
>TRBJ2-1|TRBV7-9|-|few
TGTGCCAGCAGCTTGCTGGCAGGGCTTTACAATGAGCAGTTCTTC
CASSLLAGLYNEQFF
>TRBJ1-6|TRBV7-2|TRBD1|-
TGTGCCAGCAGCCCGGGACAGGGGTGGAATTCACCCCTCCACTTT
CASSPGQGWNSPLHF